Shown below are 22 T cell receptor beta chains from a single sample sequenced in a study of blood T cell repertoires in COVID-19 (dated by TCRdb to 2019 to 2021). Library creation used the immunoSEQ multiplex PCR assay. Drawn from immuneACCESS, this table holds only the in-frame rearrangements with V and J called that TCRdb kept. Clones are partly lost; checked studies trace under half to an unresolved V gene and leave the rest unexplained. This sample has approximately 130,000 clones in its table, and roughly four fifths of those were observed once. The ten most abundant clones make up 10% to 11% of the sample. The sample taken for sequencing was peripheral blood. The receptors originated from a human donor in a cohort sampled during active COVID-19.

This chain links TRBV7-9 with TRBJ2-6; D not certain. Per germline, CDR1 SEHNR and CDR2 FQNEAQ (reference sequence). The CDR3 runs 15 residues. V dropped 1 base and J dropped 0 bases, with 4 bases sitting between them. CDR3 sequence reads: CASSLVSSGANVLTF. In nucleotides, the CDR3 is TGTGCCAGCAGCTTAGTGAGCTCTGGGGCCAACGTCCTGACTTTC.

The rearrangement joins TRBV9 to TRBJ2-2, with 14 bases fitting TRBD2. The length of the CDR3 is 20 residues. The V segment lost 4 bases and the J segment 0 bases; nucleotides outside the gene matches: 11. Looked up from germline, CDR1 is SGDLS and CDR2 is YYNGEE. In DNA, the CDR3 is TGTGCCAGCAGCCTAGGACTAGCGGGGGGCGCAGGACCGAACACCGGGGAGCTGTTTTTT. Protein product: CASSLGLAGGAGPNTGELFF.

The V gene is TRBV5-1, the J gene TRBJ1-2, with 7 nucleotides matching TRBD1. The V gene's germline CDR1 is SGHRS and CDR2 YFSETQ. J was trimmed by 5 bases and V by 8 bases; bases with no gene match: 15. CDR3 length: 15 residues. CDR3: CASKSSGTAQYGYTF. In nucleotides, the CDR3 is TGCGCCAGTAAGAGTTCCGGGACAGCCCAATATGGCTACACCTTC.

CDR3 protein: CASSTRTVEKLFF. The CDR3 nucleotides are TGTGCCAGCAGCACGCGGACAGTTGAAAAACTGTTTTTT. The chain employs TRBV5-5 and TRBJ1-4; D is possibly TRBD1 (6 bases). The CDR3 has 13 amino acids. CDR1 is SGHKS and CDR2 is YYEKEE in the germline V gene (reference sequence). V was pared by 4 bases and J by 7 bases, with 11 bases between.

The V and J genes are TRBV19 and TRBJ1-1; no clear D gene. CDR1 LNHDA and CDR2 SQIVND come from the germline V gene (reference sequence). CDR3 length: 13 residues. Trimming pared 7 bases from V and 1 base from J, leaving 10 bases between. CDR3 amino acids: CASINLGNTEAFF. The CDR3 DNA sequence: TGTGCCAGTATCAACCTCGGGAACACTGAAGCTTTCTTT.

The gene calls are TRBV6-6 and TRBJ1-6; 7 positions agree with TRBD1. V was pared by 6 bases and J by 10 bases, with 6 bases of the junction left unmatched. The CDR3 covers 13 residues. Germline V gene lookup returns CDR1 MNHNY and CDR2 SVGAGI (reference sequence). The DNA for the CDR3 is TGTGCCAGCAGCCCGACAGGGAGGTCACCCCTCCACTTT. Its translation is CASSPTGRSPLHF.

The genes are TRBV7-9 and TRBJ1-1; no firm D call. CDR1 and CDR2 from the germline V gene are SEHNR and FQNEAQ (reference sequence). This CDR3 has 14 amino acids. Trimming took 2 bases from V and 6 from J, leaving 13 bases between them. In DNA form, the CDR3 reads TGTGCCAGCAGCTTATCGAGGAAAGACGCTGAAGCTTTCTTT. Translating it yields CASSLSRKDAEAFF. The complete variable domain, with remaining parts taken from reference TRBV7-9 and TRBJ1-1, reads DTGVSQNPRHKITKRGQNVTFRCDPISEHNRLYWYRQTLGQGPEFLTYFQNEAQLEKSRLLSDRFSAERPKGSFSTLEIQRTEQGDSAMYLCASSLSRKDAEAFFGQGTRLTVV.

The chain carries TRBV4-2 and TRBJ2-7, with TRBD1 matching over 10 bases. Germline-derived CDR1 and CDR2 are LGHNA and YNFKEQ. The ends lost 3 bases at V and 3 bases at J; junction bases unmatched: 14. This CDR3 contains 18 residues. The CDR3 reads CASSHTPGQGLGIYEQYF. CDR3 bases: TGTGCCAGCAGCCACACTCCGGGACAGGGGTTAGGCATCTACGAGCAGTACTTC.

The gene calls are TRBV9 and TRBJ1-2, with 9 bases fitting TRBD1. This CDR3 spans 16 amino acids. Germline V gene lookup returns CDR1 SGDLS and CDR2 YYNGEE. The V gene end was trimmed by 4 bases and the J gene end by 5 bases; junction bases not matched to a gene: 12. This CDR3 is CASSPLDRGTDYGYTF. The CDR3 coding sequence is TGTGCCAGCAGCCCCCTCGACAGGGGGACAGATTATGGCTACACCTTC.

The chain uses TRBV7-2 and TRBJ2-3; D is possibly TRBD1 (5 bases). CDR3 length equals 13 residues. Germline V gene data show CDR1 as SGHTA and CDR2 as FQGNSA. Trimming removed 4 bases at V and 8 bases at J, with 13 bases between. The CDR3 reads CASSSKGYGTQYF. The CDR3 DNA reads TGTGCCAGCAGCTCCAAGGGGTACGGTACGCAGTATTTT.

The chain joins TRBV7-8 to TRBJ2-7; 10 bases are shared with TRBD1. V lost 5 bases, J lost 6 bases, and 13 bases stayed unmatched. Germline CDR1 and CDR2: SGHVS and FQNEAQ. This CDR3 has 16 residues. In DNA, the CDR3 is TGTGCCAGCAGCCTGACAGACAGGGGGCCTGTCTCCGAGCAGTACTTC. The encoded protein is CASSLTDRGPVSEQYF.

The chain's CDR3 is CASSPGLSSGANVLTF. The CDR3 DNA reads TGCGCCAGCAGCCCCGGGTTGAGCTCTGGGGCCAACGTCCTGACTTTC. The chain links TRBV5-1 to TRBJ2-6; D call uncertain. The CDR3 contains 16 residues. Per germline, CDR1 SGHRS and CDR2 YFSETQ. Deletions cut 4 bases from V and 0 bases from J, with 11 bases between.

This clone was observed a handful of times. The V gene is TRBV10-1, the J gene TRBJ1-1; a possible D gene is TRBD1 (5 bases). V shed 6 bases and J shed 0 bases, with 8 bases lying between them. Germline V gene lookup returns CDR1 WNHNN and CDR2 SYGVQD (reference sequence). CDR3 length equals 13 residues. CDR3 amino acids: CASSETVNTEAFF. The DNA for the CDR3 is TGCGCCAGCAGCGAGACAGTGAACACTGAAGCTTTCTTT.

V is TRBV3-1 (or the pseudogene TRBV3-2) and J is TRBJ2-1; perhaps TRBD1 as D (5 bases). The CDR3 contains 15 residues. V was pared by 3 bases and J by 0 bases, with 9 bases between. CDR1 is LGHDT and CDR2 is YNNKEL in the germline V gene (reference sequence). CDR3 sequence (DNA): TGTGCCAGCAGCCACCGACAGAGCTCCTACAATGAGCAGTTCTTC. Its protein product is CASSHRQSSYNEQFF.

CDR3 sequence reads: CASSLVEDEQFF. The CDR3 bases are TGTGCCAGCAGCTTAGTGGAGGATGAGCAGTTCTTC. The chain carries TRBV11-2 and TRBJ2-1, with TRBD2 as a possible D gene (5 bases). Germline V gives CDR1 SGHAT, CDR2 FQNNGV. CDR3 size: 12 residues. V was clipped by 1 base and J by 8 bases, with 6 bases between them.

The rearrangement joins TRBV14 to TRBJ1-1; 7 nucleotides align to TRBD1. After removal of 0 bases from V and 4 bases from J, the junction contained 2 bases not matched to a gene. Germline-derived CDR1 and CDR2 are SGHDN and FVKESK. This CDR3 has 14 residues. This chain's CDR3 is CASSQEEGATEAFF. Written as DNA, the CDR3 is TGTGCCAGCAGCCAAGAGGAGGGGGCCACTGAAGCTTTCTTT.

The chain joins TRBV10-2 to TRBJ2-2; D gene ambiguous. The CDR3 loop spans 13 amino acids. V was trimmed by 6 bases and J by 5 bases, leaving 10 bases between them. Germline V lookup: CDR1 WSHSY, CDR2 SAAADI. The CDR3 DNA sequence: TGCGCCAGCAGGGATCAGAGGACCGGGGAGCTGTTTTTT. This codes for CASRDQRTGELFF.

The table lists this clone with a few counts. The chain couples TRBV18 to TRBJ1-2, with 9 nucleotides matching TRBD1. The CDR3 runs 13 residues. The germline gives CDR1 KGHSH, CDR2 LQKENI. V lost 6 bases, J lost 5 bases, and 4 bases stayed unmatched. Here the CDR3 reads CASSATGGYGYTF. The CDR3 coding sequence is TGTGCCAGCTCGGCGACAGGGGGATATGGCTACACCTTC.

The J gene is TRBJ1-2, the V gene TRBV6-5, with 9 bases lining up with TRBD1. This CDR3 contains 14 residues. The V segment lost 6 bases and the J segment 2 bases; nucleotides outside the gene matches: 4. CDR1 is MNHEY and CDR2 is SVGAGI in the germline V gene. The CDR3 DNA reads as TGTGCCAGCAGACAACAGGGGGCCAACTATGGCTACACCTTC. It yields the protein CASRQQGANYGYTF.

The chain is built from TRBV11-2 and TRBJ1-6, with TRBD1 matching 10 bases. Germline CDR1 reads SGHAT; CDR2 reads FQNNGV. CDR3 size: 18 residues. The junction had 3 bases not matched to a gene; V was cut back by 0 bases and J by 1 base. The CDR3 DNA follows: TGTGCCAGCAGCTTAGATGGGGACAGGGGTTCCTATAATTCACCCCTCCACTTT. Protein product: CASSLDGDRGSYNSPLHF.

This sequence joins TRBV25-1 and TRBJ2-7; unclear D gene. Germline-derived CDR1 and CDR2 are MGHDK and SYGVNS. This CDR3 has 15 amino acids. Trimming stripped 2 bases from V and 1 base from J, with 12 bases between. This CDR3 is CASSEGLVLSYEQYF. The CDR3 DNA sequence: TGTGCCAGCAGTGAAGGGCTTGTACTTTCCTACGAGCAGTACTTC.

The chain employs TRBV5-1 and TRBJ1-3; a possible D gene is TRBD1 (5 bases). The germline V gene encodes CDR1 SGHRS and CDR2 YFSETQ. The length of the CDR3 is 14 residues. V shed 5 bases and J shed 1 base, with 10 bases lying between them. CDR3 coding DNA: TGCGCCAGCAGTCGGGGGGTTTCTGGAAACACCATATATTTT. This sequence encodes CASSRGVSGNTIYF.